These 9 T cell receptor beta chains share one sample of origin, sequenced in a study of T cell changes during pregnancy in multiple sclerosis. Measured with immunoSEQ multiplex PCR; TCRdb has only the in-frame clones, and not every one. This sample has 67,000 or so clones, with around 92% found just once. The specimen comprised CD8+ T cells from peripheral blood mononuclear cells, sampled in the third trimester of pregnancy. All receptors come from a female donor in good health, enrolled as a control in a pregnancy study.

This chain connects TRBV27 to TRBJ1-2; D is uncertain. The CDR3 length is 14 residues. Deletions cut 4 bases from V and 3 bases from J, with 12 bases between. CDR1 and CDR2 from the germline V gene are MNHEY and SMNVEV (reference sequence). The CDR3 loop reads CASSSSPIDYGYTF. The DNA for the CDR3 is TGTGCCAGCAGTTCGAGTCCGATCGACTATGGCTACACCTTC.

This sequence joins TRBV5-6 and TRBJ2-7; tentative D call: TRBD1 (5 bases). CDR3 length: 16 amino acids. V was pared by 3 bases and J by 1 base, with 17 bases between. Per germline, CDR1 SGHDT and CDR2 YYEEEE. CDR3 DNA: TGTGCCAGCAGCTGGACGGGCGATTCAGGGTCCTACGAGCAGTACTTC. This gives the protein CASSWTGDSGSYEQYF. Using reference TRBV5-6 and TRBJ2-7 for the parts outside the CDR3, the full variable domain is DAGVTQSPTHLIKTRGQQVTLRCSPKSGHDTVSWYQQALGQGPQFIFQYYEEEERQRGNFPDRFSGHQFPNYSSELNVNALLLGDSALYLCASSWTGDSGSYEQYFGPGTRLTVT.

The J gene is TRBJ1-4, the V gene TRBV6-1; a possible D gene is TRBD1 (5 bases). Germline V gene sequence: CDR1 MNHNS, CDR2 SASEGT. The V gene lost 2 bases and the J gene lost 7 bases, with 11 bases spanning the gap. The CDR3 runs to 14 residues. The CDR3 DNA is TGTGCCAGCAGTGAATTCGGGGGAGGTGAAAAACTGTTTTTT. Its translation is CASSEFGGGEKLFF.

This rearrangement joins TRBV10-1 to TRBJ1-2; tentative D call: TRBD1 (5 bases). Germline assignment: CDR1 WNHNN and CDR2 SYGVQD (reference sequence). Trimming left V 4 bases short and J 4 bases short, with 16 bases between. The CDR3 is made up of 15 amino acids. CDR3 protein: CASSGDRQRGYGYTF. In DNA, the CDR3 is TGCGCCAGCAGTGGCGATCGACAGCGGGGCTATGGCTACACCTTC.

This rearrangement joins TRBV2 to TRBJ2-1; TRBD1 matches at 8 bases. CDR1 and CDR2 (germline): SNHLY, FYNNEI. CDR3 length: 13 residues. V was pared by 5 bases and J by 14 bases, with 11 bases of the junction left unmatched. The CDR3 nucleotides are TGTGCCAGCAGTAGACGGGACAGGTTGGAGAAGTTCTTC. Protein sequence: CASSRRDRLEKFF.

This clone was counted once. The rearrangement links TRBV6-5 to TRBJ2-7, with D unclear. The CDR3 has 11 residues. Germline loops: CDR1 MNHEY, CDR2 SVGAGI. V was cut by 5 bases and J by 7 bases, with 9 bases left in between. CDR3 sequence: CASSTSEEQYF. In nucleotides, the CDR3 is TGTGCCAGCAGTACTTCTGAGGAGCAGTACTTC.

V usage is TRBV5-5 and J usage is TRBJ1-2; 8 positions match TRBD1. In germline, CDR1 is SGHKS, CDR2 YYEKEE (reference sequence). This CDR3 is 17 amino acids long. Trimming cost V 4 bases and J 1 base; bases outside gene matches: 12. CDR3 in DNA: TGTGCCAGCAGCACCGGGACAGGCGCCGATTATAACTATGGCTACACCTTC. It specifies CASSTGTGADYNYGYTF.

This chain uses TRBV29-1 with TRBJ1-1; 8 positions match TRBD1. Germline CDR1 and CDR2: SQVTM and ANQGSEA. The CDR3 has 15 amino acids. The V gene end was trimmed by 2 bases and the J gene end by 4 bases; junction bases not matched to a gene: 9. The CDR3 spells CSVELAPTGGTEAFF. In DNA, the CDR3 is TGCAGCGTTGAACTGGCCCCTACAGGGGGCACTGAAGCTTTCTTT.

CDR3: CASSHGFTEAFF. CDR3 DNA: TGTGCCAGCAGCCACGGGTTCACTGAAGCTTTCTTT. The chain is built from TRBV14 and TRBJ1-1; D is undetermined. Deletions cut 3 bases from V and 4 bases from J, with 6 bases between. Germline V gene sequence: CDR1 SGHDN, CDR2 FVKESK. The CDR3 runs to 12 residues.